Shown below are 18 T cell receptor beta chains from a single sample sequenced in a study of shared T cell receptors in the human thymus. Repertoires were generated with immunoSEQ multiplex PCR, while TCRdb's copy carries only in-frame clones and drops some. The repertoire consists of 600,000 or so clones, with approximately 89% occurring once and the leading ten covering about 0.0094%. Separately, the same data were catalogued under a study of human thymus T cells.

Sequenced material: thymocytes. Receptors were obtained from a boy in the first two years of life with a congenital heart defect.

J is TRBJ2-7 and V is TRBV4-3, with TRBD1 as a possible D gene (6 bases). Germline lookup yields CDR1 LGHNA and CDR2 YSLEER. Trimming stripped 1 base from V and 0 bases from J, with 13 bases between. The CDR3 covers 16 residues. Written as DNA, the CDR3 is TGCGCCAGCAGCCAAGCTTGGGGGCCGCTCTCCTACGAGCAGTACTTC. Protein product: CASSQAWGPLSYEQYF.

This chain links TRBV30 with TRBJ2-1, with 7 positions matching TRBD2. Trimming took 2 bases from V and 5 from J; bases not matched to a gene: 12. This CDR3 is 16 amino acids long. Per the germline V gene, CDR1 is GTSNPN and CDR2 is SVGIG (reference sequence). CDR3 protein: CAWSTPTSPGNNEQFF. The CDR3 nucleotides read TGTGCCTGGAGTACCCCGACTAGCCCGGGGAACAATGAGCAGTTCTTC. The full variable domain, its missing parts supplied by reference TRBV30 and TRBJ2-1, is SQTIHQWPATLVQPVGSPLSLECTVEGTSNPNLYWYRQAAGRGLQLLFYSVGIGQISSEVPQNLSASRPQDRQFILSSKKLLLSDSGFYLCAWSTPTSPGNNEQFFGPGTRLTVL.

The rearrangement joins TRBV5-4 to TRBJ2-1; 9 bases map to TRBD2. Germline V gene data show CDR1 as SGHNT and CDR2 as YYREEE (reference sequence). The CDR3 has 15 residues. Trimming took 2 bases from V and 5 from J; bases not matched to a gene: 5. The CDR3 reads CASSFSGSRDNEQFF. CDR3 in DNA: TGTGCCAGCAGCTTTAGCGGGAGTCGGGACAATGAGCAGTTCTTC.

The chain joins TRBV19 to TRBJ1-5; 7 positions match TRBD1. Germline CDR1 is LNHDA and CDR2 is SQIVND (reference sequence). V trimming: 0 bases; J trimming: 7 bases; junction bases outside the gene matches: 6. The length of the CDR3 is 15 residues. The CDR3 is CASSIDDRANQPQHF. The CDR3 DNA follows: TGTGCCAGTAGTATAGACGACAGGGCCAACCAGCCCCAGCATTTT.

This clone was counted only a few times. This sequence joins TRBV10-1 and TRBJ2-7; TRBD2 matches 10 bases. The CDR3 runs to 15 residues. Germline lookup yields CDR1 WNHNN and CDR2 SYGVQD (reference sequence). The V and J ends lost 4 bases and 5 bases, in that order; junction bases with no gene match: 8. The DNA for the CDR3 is TGCGCCAGCAGTGGTTCTAGCGGGAGAATCCACGAGCAGTACTTC. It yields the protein CASSGSSGRIHEQYF.

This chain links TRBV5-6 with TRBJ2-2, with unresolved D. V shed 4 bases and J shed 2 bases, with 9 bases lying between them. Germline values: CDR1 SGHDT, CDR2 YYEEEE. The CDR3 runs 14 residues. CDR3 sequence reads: CASSDYYNTGELFF. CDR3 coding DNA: TGTGCCAGCAGCGATTACTATAACACCGGGGAGCTGTTTTTT.

CDR3 nucleotides: TGTGCCATCAGTGAGTCACCTTATAGCGGGGACTCCTACAATGAGCAGTTCTTC. This gives the protein CAISESPYSGDSYNEQFF. V gene TRBV10-3 combines with J gene TRBJ2-1, with 8 bases matching TRBD2. The CDR3 sequence is 18 residues long. With 0 bases clipped from V and 0 bases from J, the junction kept 7 bases outside the gene matches. The germline CDR1 and CDR2 sequences are ENHRY and SYGVKD.

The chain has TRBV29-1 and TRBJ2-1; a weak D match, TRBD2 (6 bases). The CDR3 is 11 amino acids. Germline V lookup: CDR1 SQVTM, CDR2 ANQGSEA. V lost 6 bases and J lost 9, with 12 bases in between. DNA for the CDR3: TGCAGCGTCCCTCGGGGGACTGAGCAGTTCTTC. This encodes CSVPRGTEQFF.

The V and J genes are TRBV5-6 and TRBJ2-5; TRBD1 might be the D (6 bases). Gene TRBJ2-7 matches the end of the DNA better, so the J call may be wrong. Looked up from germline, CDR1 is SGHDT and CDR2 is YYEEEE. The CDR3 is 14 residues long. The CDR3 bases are TGTGCCAGCAGCTTGCACAGGGTTCCCTACGAGCAGTACTTC. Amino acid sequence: CASSLHRVPYEQYF.

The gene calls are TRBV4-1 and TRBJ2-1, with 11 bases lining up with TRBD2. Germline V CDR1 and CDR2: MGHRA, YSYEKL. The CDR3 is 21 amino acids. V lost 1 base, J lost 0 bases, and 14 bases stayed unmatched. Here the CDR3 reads CASSQVQPGLAAPSSYNEQFF. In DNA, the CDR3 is TGCGCCAGCAGCCAAGTTCAGCCGGGACTAGCGGCACCAAGCTCCTACAATGAGCAGTTCTTC.

The CDR3 DNA follows: TGTGCCACCAGCTGCATTCCGGGACAGAGGGGAGAGACCCAGTACTTC. Encoded protein: CATSCIPGQRGETQYF. This rearrangement joins TRBV15 to TRBJ2-5; 7 nucleotides match TRBD1. Trimming removed 5 bases from V and 4 bases from J; junction bases left unmatched: 13. From germline, CDR1 is LNHNV and CDR2 YYDKDF (reference sequence). CDR3 length: 16 amino acids. The full variable domain, with the rest looked up from reference TRBV15 and TRBJ2-5, is DAMVIQNPRYQVTQFGKPVTLSCSQTLNHNVMYWYQQKSSQAPKLLFHYYDKDFNNEADTPDNFQSRRPNTSFCFLDIRSPGLGDTAMYLCATSCIPGQRGETQYFGPGTRLLVL.

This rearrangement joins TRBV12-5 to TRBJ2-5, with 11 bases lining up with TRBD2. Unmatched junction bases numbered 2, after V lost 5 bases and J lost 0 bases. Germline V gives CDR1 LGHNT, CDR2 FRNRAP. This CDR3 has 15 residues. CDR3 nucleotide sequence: TGTGCTAGTGGTCCTAGCGGGGGGCACCAAGAGACCCAGTACTTC. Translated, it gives CASGPSGGHQETQYF.

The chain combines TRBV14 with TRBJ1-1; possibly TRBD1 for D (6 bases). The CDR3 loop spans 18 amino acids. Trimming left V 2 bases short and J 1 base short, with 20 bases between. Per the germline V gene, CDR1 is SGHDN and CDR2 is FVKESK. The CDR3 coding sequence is TGTGCCAGCAGCCAAACACCACAGGGACAACGGGCGAACACTGAAGCTTTCTTT. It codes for CASSQTPQGQRANTEAFF.

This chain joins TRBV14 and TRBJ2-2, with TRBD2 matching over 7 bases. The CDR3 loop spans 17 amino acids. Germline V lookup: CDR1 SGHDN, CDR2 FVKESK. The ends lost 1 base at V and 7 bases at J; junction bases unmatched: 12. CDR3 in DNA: TGTGCCAGCAGCCAAGGTTTGGCGGGAGACGCTGTCGGGGAGCTGTTTTTT. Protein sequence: CASSQGLAGDAVGELFF.

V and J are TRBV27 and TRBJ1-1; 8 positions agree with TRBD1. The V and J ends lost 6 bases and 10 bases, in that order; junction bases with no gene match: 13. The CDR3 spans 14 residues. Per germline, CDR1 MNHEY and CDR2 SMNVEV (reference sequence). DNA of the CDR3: TGTGCCAGCAGCCAAGACAGGGGAGATTTCGGAGCTTTCTTT. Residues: CASSQDRGDFGAFF.

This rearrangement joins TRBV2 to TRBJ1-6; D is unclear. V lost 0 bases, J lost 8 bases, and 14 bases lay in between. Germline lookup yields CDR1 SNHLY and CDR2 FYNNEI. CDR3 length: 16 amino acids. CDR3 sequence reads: CASSEAMAAIDSPLHF. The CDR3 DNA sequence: TGTGCCAGCAGTGAAGCTATGGCGGCTATAGATTCACCCCTCCACTTT.

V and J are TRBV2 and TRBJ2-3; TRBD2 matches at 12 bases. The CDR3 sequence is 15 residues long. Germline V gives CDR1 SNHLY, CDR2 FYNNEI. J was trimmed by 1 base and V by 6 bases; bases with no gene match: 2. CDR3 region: CASSASGGGTDTQYF. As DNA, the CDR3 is TGTGCCAGCAGCGCTAGCGGGGGGGGCACAGATACGCAGTATTTT.

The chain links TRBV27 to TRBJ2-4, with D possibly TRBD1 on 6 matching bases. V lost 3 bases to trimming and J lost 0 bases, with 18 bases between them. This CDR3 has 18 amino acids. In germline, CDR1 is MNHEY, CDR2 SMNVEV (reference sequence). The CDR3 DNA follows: TGTGCCAGCAGTTTTTCTCCAGACAGGCGACTAGCCAAAAACATTCAGTACTTC. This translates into CASSFSPDRRLAKNIQYF.